Listed below are T cell receptor beta chains from one sample, sequenced in a study of cytomegalovirus exposure and HLA in healthy donors. Libraries were prepared by immunoSEQ multiplex PCR; TCRdb keeps only in-frame clonotypes and omits some of them. The sample has 150,000 to 200,000 clones; roughly 86% are singletons. Sequencing input: PBMCs. These receptors were obtained from a woman younger than 30 in good health and CMV-seropositive. Both conserved end residues are part of each CDR3. Fields, in order: clone size, J gene, D gene, V gene, CDR3 DNA, CDR3 protein. The D gene is left open where the match is weak. For some rows the clone size is stated as once, few or many, or as a class when expanded; others skip it.

size: .; J: TRBJ2-7; D: .; V: TRBV7-8; DNA: TGTGCCAGCAGCTCCCTCGGCCGGAGCTCCTACGAGCAGTACTTC; CDR3: CASSSLGRSSYEQYF
size: .; J: TRBJ2-1; D: .; V: TRBV5-1; DNA: TGCGCCGGCAGCTTGCAGCGGCCCTCTGGGAATGAGCAGTTCTTC; CDR3: CAGSLQRPSGNEQFF
size: .; J: TRBJ2-3; D: .; V: TRBV15; DNA: TGTGCCACCAGCACAGGGTTGGATACGCAGTATTTT; CDR3: CATSTGLDTQYF
size: once; J: TRBJ2-1; D: TRBD1; V: TRBV9; DNA: TGTGCCAGCAGTAAACAGGGGGCGGCCTACAATGAGCAGTTCTTC; CDR3: CASSKQGAAYNEQFF
size: .; J: TRBJ2-7; D: .; V: TRBV7-2; DNA: TGTGCCAGCAGCTTTGGCTTCTACGAGCAGTACTTC; CDR3: CASSFGFYEQYF
size: .; J: TRBJ1-5; D: TRBD1; V: TRBV2; DNA: TGTGCCAGCAGTGAAAGGGGGCTAAGAAATCAGCCCCAGCATTTT; CDR3: CASSERGLRNQPQHF
size: .; J: TRBJ2-1; D: TRBD2; V: TRBV27; DNA: TGTGCCAGCAGTTTGTCCGGGAGGAGGTCCTACAATGAGCAGTTCTTC; CDR3: CASSLSGRRSYNEQFF
size: .; J: TRBJ1-2; D: .; V: TRBV6-6; DNA: TGTGCCAGCAGTAGGGACTCTAACTATGGCTACACCTTC; CDR3: CASSRDSNYGYTF
size: .; J: TRBJ2-7; D: TRBD1; V: TRBV7-9; DNA: TGTGCCAGCAGCCCAGAACCGGGACAGGGAGGCGAGCAGTACTTC; CDR3: CASSPEPGQGGEQYF
size: .; J: TRBJ2-1; D: .; V: TRBV30; DNA: TGTGCCTCGCGGGCGGCTAACAATGAGCAGTTCTTC; CDR3: CASRAANNEQFF
size: .; J: TRBJ1-4; D: .; V: TRBV18; DNA: TGTGCCAGCTCACCGTTGCAGGGGTCGGCTGAAAAACTGTTTTTT; CDR3: CASSPLQGSAEKLFF
size: .; J: TRBJ2-1; D: TRBD2; V: TRBV28; DNA: TGTGCCAGCCTTACTAGCGGGAGGGCCAATGAGCAGTTCTTC; CDR3: CASLTSGRANEQFF
size: once; J: TRBJ2-2; D: TRBD2; V: TRBV5-1; DNA: TGCGCCAGCAGCTTCGCTAGCGGGAGTATCGGCGGGGAGCTGTTTTTT; CDR3: CASSFASGSIGGELFF
size: .; J: TRBJ2-2; D: .; V: TRBV9; DNA: TGTGCCAGCAGCCACTTACCGGAGGACACCGGGGAGCTGTTTTTT; CDR3: CASSHLPEDTGELFF
size: .; J: TRBJ1-4; D: .; V: TRBV5-1; DNA: TGCGCCAGCAGCTCCTCTGGGGGCGCGGAAGAAAAACTGTTTTTT; CDR3: CASSSSGGAEEKLFF
size: .; J: TRBJ2-5; D: .; V: TRBV5-1; DNA: TGCGCCAGCAGCTTGGACAGGACACAAGAGACCCAGTACTTC; CDR3: CASSLDRTQETQYF
size: .; J: TRBJ2-7; D: TRBD1; V: TRBV2; DNA: TGTGCCAGCGCCGAACAGGGGAGCGGCAGCTCCTACGAGCAGTACTTC; CDR3: CASAEQGSGSSYEQYF
size: .; J: TRBJ2-7; D: TRBD2; V: TRBV4-1; DNA: TGCGCCAGCAGCCAAGGAATCGCGCCAGCGGGAGCATCCTACGAGCAGTACTTC; CDR3: CASSQGIAPAGASYEQYF
size: .; J: TRBJ2-7; D: .; V: TRBV25-1; DNA: TGTGCCAGCAGTGCTGCAGGGGCTAGCTCCTACGAGCAGTACTTC; CDR3: CASSAAGASSYEQYF
size: .; J: TRBJ1-1; D: .; V: TRBV4-1; DNA: TGCGCCAGCAGCCAAGAGAGGAGGGAGGGAGGCACTGAAGCTTTCTTT; CDR3: CASSQERREGGTEAFF
size: .; J: TRBJ2-2; D: .; V: TRBV5-4; DNA: TGTGCCAGCAGCTTGGGGAGCAGGGGATTGAATGGGAACACCGGGGAGCTGTTTTTT; CDR3: CASSLGSRGLNGNTGELFF
size: once; J: TRBJ2-7; D: .; V: TRBV20-1; DNA: TGCAGTGCCACCCAAGTCGGTGAGCAGTACTTC; CDR3: CSATQVGEQYF
size: few; J: TRBJ2-7; D: .; V: TRBV11-2; DNA: TGTGCCAGCAGCTCTAGGAGTTTGAGCTCCTACGAGCAGTACTTC; CDR3: CASSSRSLSSYEQYF
size: .; J: TRBJ2-3; D: .; V: TRBV11-3; DNA: TGTGCCAGCAGCCCAGATAGCGGTCACACAGATACGCAGTATTTT; CDR3: CASSPDSGHTDTQYF
size: .; J: TRBJ2-7; D: .; V: TRBV2; DNA: TGTGCCAGCAGTGAATACCCACAGGTCTACGAGCAGTACTTC; CDR3: CASSEYPQVYEQYF
size: .; J: TRBJ1-5; D: .; V: TRBV11-2; DNA: TGTGCCAGCAGCTTTAGTGGAAGGGGATATCAGCCCCAGCATTTT; CDR3: CASSFSGRGYQPQHF
size: .; J: TRBJ2-1; D: .; V: TRBV9; DNA: TGTGCCAGCAGCGTAGAAAACGGGAGAGATGAGCAGTTCTTC; CDR3: CASSVENGRDEQFF
size: once; J: TRBJ2-3; D: .; V: TRBV4-3; DNA: TGCGCCAGCAGCCAAGGGGTTAGCGGAAGCACAGATACGCAGTATTTT; CDR3: CASSQGVSGSTDTQYF
size: .; J: TRBJ2-7; D: TRBD1; V: TRBV30; DNA: TGTGCCTGGAGTGGGGGACAGGGGTCTTACGAGCAGTACTTC; CDR3: CAWSGGQGSYEQYF
size: .; J: TRBJ2-1; D: .; V: TRBV27; DNA: TGTGCCAGCAGTTTCTCGGGGTTAAACAATGAGCAGTTCTTC; CDR3: CASSFSGLNNEQFF
size: .; J: TRBJ2-1; D: TRBD2; V: TRBV18; DNA: TGTGCCAGCTCACGACTAGCGGGATACAATGAGCAGTTCTTC; CDR3: CASSRLAGYNEQFF
size: .; J: TRBJ1-1; D: .; V: TRBV5-1; DNA: TGCGCCAGCAGTGCGGGGGGCTCGAACACTGAAGCTTTCTTT; CDR3: CASSAGGSNTEAFF
size: .; J: TRBJ2-2; D: .; V: TRBV10-1; DNA: TGCGCCAGCAGTGAGGGGCCGACCGGGGAGCTGTTTTTT; CDR3: CASSEGPTGELFF
size: .; J: TRBJ2-1; D: TRBD1; V: TRBV27; DNA: TGTGCCAGCAGTTTCGGATGGAGCAGGGGGCCGGTTTTTGAGCAGTTCTTC; CDR3: CASSFGWSRGPVFEQFF
size: .; J: TRBJ1-1; D: .; V: TRBV2; DNA: TGTGCCAGCAGGGCGGACAGGAACACTGAAGCTTTCTTT; CDR3: CASRADRNTEAFF
size: .; J: TRBJ1-2; D: .; V: TRBV5-1; DNA: TGCGCCAGCAGCTTTTCAAACTATGGCTACACCTTC; CDR3: CASSFSNYGYTF
size: once; J: TRBJ1-1; D: .; V: TRBV9; DNA: TGTGCCAGCAGCGTAGTACGGGGAGAGGCTTTCTTT; CDR3: CASSVVRGEAFF
size: .; J: TRBJ2-5; D: .; V: TRBV6-5; DNA: TGTGCCAGCAGACGACGAGACACCCAAGAGACCCAGTACTTC; CDR3: CASRRRDTQETQYF
size: .; J: TRBJ2-7; D: TRBD2; V: TRBV4-1; DNA: TGCGCCAGCAGCCCGGGGGGCTACGAGCAGTACTTC; CDR3: CASSPGGYEQYF
size: .; J: TRBJ2-7; D: .; V: TRBV6-5; DNA: TGTGCCAGCAGTTTTTCCCCTGGCCCTTATCCCCCCGAGCAGTACTTC; CDR3: CASSFSPGPYPPEQYF
size: .; J: TRBJ2-5; D: TRBD1; V: TRBV28; DNA: TGTGCCAGCAGTTTGGGACAGGGCTTCCAAGAGACCCAGTACTTC; CDR3: CASSLGQGFQETQYF
size: .; J: TRBJ1-4; D: .; V: TRBV5-1; DNA: TGCGCCAGCAGCTCGGGGACACGGGAGGCGGGGGAAAAACTGTTTTTT; CDR3: CASSSGTREAGEKLFF
size: .; J: TRBJ2-7; D: .; V: TRBV4-1; DNA: TGCGCCAGCAGCCGCCCAGCAGGGGTGAACGACGAGCAGTACTTC; CDR3: CASSRPAGVNDEQYF